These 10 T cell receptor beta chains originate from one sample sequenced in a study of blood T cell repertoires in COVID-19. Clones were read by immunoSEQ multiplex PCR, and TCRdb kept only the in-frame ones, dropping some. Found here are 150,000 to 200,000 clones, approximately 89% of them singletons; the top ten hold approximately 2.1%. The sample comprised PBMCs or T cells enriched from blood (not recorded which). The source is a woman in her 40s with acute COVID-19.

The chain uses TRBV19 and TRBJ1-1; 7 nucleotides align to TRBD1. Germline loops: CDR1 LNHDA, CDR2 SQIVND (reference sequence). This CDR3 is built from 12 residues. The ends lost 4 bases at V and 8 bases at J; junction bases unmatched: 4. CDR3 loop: CASSTPGGEAFF. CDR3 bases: TGTGCCAGTAGTACCCCAGGGGGGGAAGCTTTCTTT.

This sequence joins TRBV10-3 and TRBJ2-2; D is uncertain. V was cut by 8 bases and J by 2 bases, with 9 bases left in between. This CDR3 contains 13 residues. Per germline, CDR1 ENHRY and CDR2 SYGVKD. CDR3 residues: CAIGQQNTGELFF. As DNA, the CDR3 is TGTGCCATCGGTCAACAAAACACCGGGGAGCTGTTTTTT.

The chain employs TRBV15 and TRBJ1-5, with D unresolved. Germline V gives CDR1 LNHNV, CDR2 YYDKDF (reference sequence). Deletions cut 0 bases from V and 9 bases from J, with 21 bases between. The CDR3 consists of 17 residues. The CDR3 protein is CATSRDLWVDGEWPQHF. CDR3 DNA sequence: TGTGCCACCAGCAGAGATCTATGGGTCGACGGAGAATGGCCCCAGCATTTT.

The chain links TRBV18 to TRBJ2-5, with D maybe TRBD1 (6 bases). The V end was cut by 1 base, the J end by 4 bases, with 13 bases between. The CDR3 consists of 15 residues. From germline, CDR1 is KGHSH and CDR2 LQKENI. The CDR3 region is CASSPRSDSRETQYF. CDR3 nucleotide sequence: TGTGCCAGCTCACCACGATCGGACAGCAGAGAGACCCAGTACTTC.

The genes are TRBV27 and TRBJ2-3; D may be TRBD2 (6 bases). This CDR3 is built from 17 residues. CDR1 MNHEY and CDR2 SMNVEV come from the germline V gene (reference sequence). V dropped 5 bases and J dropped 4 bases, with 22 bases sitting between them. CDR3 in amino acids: CASSPLLGRGVSDTQYF. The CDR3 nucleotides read TGTGCCAGCAGTCCTCTCCTAGGGCGGGGAGTCTCAGATACGCAGTATTTT.

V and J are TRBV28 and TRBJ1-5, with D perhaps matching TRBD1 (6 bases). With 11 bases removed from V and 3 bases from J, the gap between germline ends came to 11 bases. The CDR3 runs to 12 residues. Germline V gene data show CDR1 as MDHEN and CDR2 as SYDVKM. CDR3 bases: TGTGCCTCTGGACAGTTCAATCAGCCCCAGCATTTT. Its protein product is CASGQFNQPQHF.

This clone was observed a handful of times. The chain's CDR3 is CAWSERVGVEATTIYF. CDR3 nucleotide sequence: TGTGCCTGGAGTGAAAGAGTAGGGGTCGAAGCCACCACCATATATTTT. The chain carries TRBV30 and TRBJ1-3, with D perhaps TRBD1 (5 bases). Germline values: CDR1 GTSNPN, CDR2 SVGIG (reference sequence). The CDR3 runs to 16 residues. Trimming pared 1 base from V and 9 bases from J, leaving 22 bases between.

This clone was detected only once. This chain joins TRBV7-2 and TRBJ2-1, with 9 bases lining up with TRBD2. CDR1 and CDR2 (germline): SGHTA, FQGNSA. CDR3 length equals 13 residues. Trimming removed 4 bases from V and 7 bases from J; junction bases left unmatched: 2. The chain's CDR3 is CASSSTSGNEQFF. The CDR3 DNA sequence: TGTGCCAGCAGCTCGACTAGCGGAAATGAGCAGTTCTTC.

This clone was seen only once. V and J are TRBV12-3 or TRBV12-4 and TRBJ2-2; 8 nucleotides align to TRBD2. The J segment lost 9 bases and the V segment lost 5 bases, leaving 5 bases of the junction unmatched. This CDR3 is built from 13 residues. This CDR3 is CASSLGLARELFF. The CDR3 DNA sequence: TGTGCCAGCAGTCTCGGACTAGCCCGGGAGCTGTTTTTT.

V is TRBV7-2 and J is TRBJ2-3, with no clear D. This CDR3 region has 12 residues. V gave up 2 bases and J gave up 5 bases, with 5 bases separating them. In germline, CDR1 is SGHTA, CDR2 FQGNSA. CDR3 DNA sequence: TGTGCCAGCAGCTTAAGACTAGATACGCAGTATTTT. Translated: CASSLRLDTQYF.